This entry features one TCR beta chain sequence. Its antigen is not identified. Stated treatment: roughly 18 received Ad26.COV2.S at low or high dose, single or two shots; about five received placebo; per-sample allocation not given. Sampling took place 63 days after the first vaccine or placebo injection. The sample came from a Boston adult aged 18-55 years. V gave up 3 bases and J gave up 3 bases, with 17 bases separating them. CDR1 SGHDN and CDR2 FVKESK come from the germline V gene. This CDR3 has 16 residues. Generated by immunoSEQ multiplex PCR, the TCRdb table keeps only in-frame clones and is missing some. The sample gives approximately 300,000 clones, about 86% of which show up once; 1.5% to 2.5% is in the top ten. The data originate from a study of Ad26.COV2.S vaccination and SARS-CoV-2 variants. As for the study in general: The COV1001 Ad26.COV2.S trial arm included the donor. Intramuscularly, Ad26.COV2.S was given either once or twice, 56 days apart.

General study points: The breadth of spike-specific CD8+ and CD4+ T cell responses after vaccination was reportedly substantial.

This receptor was taken from a person between 18 and 65 years old who received the Ad26.COV2.S COVID-19 vaccine or a placebo. The input for sequencing was peripheral blood, taken in a trial of Ad26.COV2.S vaccine versus placebo. The chain is built from TRBV14 and TRBJ1-2; D may be TRBD1 (5 bases). DNA of the CDR3: TGTGCCAGCAGCCAGACTAAGCCCAAGGGGTACTATGGCTACACCTTC. This codes for CASSQTKPKGYYGYTF. The full variable domain, completed using reference TRBV14 and TRBJ1-2, is EAGVTQFPSHSVIEKGQTVTLRCDPISGHDNLYWYRRVMGKEIKFLLHFVKESKQDESGMPNNRFLAERTGGTYSTLKVQPAELEDSGVYFCASSQTKPKGYYGYTFGSGTRLTVV.